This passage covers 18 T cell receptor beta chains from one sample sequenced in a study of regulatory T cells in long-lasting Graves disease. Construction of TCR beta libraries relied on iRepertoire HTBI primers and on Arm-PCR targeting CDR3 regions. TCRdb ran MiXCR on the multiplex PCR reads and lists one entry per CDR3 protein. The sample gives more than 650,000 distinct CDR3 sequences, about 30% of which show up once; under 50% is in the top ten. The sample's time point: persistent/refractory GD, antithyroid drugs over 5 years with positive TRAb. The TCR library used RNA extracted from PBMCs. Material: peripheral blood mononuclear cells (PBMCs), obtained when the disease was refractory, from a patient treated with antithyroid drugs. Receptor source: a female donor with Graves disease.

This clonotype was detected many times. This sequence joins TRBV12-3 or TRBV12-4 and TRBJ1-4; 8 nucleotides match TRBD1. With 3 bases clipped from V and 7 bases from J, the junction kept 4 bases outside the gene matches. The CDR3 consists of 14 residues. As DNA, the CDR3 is TGTGCCAGCAGTTTGGGCAGGGGGCCTGAAAAACTGTTTTTT. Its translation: CASSLGRGPEKLFF.

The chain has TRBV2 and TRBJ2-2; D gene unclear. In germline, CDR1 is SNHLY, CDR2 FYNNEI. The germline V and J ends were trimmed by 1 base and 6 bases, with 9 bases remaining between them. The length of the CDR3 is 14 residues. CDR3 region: CASSEDYYSGELFF. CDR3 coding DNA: TGTGCCAGCAGTGAAGACTACTATTCCGGGGAGCTGTTTTTT.

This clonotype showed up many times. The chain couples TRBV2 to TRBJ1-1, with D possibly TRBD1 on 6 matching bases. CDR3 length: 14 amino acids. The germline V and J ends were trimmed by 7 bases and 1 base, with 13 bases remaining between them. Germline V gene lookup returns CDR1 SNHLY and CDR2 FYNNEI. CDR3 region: CASTEQGWNTEAFF. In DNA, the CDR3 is TGTGCCAGCACCGAACAGGGATGGAACACTGAAGCTTTCTTT.

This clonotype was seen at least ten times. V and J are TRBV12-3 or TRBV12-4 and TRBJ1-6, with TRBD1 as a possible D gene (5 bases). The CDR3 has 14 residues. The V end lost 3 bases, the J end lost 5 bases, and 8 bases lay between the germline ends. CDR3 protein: CASSLTGHNSPLHF. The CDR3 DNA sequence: TGTGCCAGCAGTTTGACGGGGCATAATTCACCCCTCCACTTT.

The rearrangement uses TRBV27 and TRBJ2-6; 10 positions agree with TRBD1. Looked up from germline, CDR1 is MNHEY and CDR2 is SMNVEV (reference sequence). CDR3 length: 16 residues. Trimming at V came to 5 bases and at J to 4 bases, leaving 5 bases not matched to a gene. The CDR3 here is CASSQDRGLGANVLTF. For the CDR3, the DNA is TGTGCCAGCAGTCAAGACAGGGGGCTGGGGGCCAACGTCCTGACTTTC.

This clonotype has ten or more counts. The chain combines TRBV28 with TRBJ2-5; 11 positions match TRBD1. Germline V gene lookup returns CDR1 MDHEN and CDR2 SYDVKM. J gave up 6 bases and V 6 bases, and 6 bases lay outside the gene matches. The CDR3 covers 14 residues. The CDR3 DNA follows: TGTGCCAGCAGACGGACAGGGGGCCTACAGACCCAGTACTTC. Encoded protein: CASRRTGGLQTQYF. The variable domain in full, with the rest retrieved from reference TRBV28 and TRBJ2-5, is DVKVTQSSRYLVKRTGEKVFLECVQDMDHENMFWYRQDPGLGLRLIYFSYDVKMKEKGDIPEGYSVSREKKERFSLILESASTNQTSMYLCASRRTGGLQTQYFGPGTRLLVL.

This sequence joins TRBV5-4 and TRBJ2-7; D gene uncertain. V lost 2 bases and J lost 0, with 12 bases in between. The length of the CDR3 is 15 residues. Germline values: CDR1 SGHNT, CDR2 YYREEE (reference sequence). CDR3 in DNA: TGTGCCAGCAGCTTCCGGGTTTGTAGCTCCTACGAGCAGTACTTC. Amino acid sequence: CASSFRVCSSYEQYF.

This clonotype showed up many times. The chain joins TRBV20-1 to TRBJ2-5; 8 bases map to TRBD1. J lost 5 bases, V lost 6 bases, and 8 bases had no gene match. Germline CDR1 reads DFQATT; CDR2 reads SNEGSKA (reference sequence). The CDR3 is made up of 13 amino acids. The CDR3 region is CSAPPTGVETQYF. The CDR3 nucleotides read TGCAGTGCCCCCCCGACAGGGGTGGAGACCCAGTACTTC.

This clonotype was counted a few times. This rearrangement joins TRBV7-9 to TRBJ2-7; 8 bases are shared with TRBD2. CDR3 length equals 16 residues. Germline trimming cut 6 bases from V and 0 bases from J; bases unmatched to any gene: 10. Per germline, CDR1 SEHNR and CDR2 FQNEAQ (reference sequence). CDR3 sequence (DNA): TGTGCCAGCAGATCCTCGGGAGGGGCAATCTCCTACGAGCAGTACTTC. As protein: CASRSSGGAISYEQYF.

The DNA for the CDR3 is TGTGCCAGCAGTTTGTCCCGGACCCATGCGAGTGGCTACACCTTC. It is translated as CASSLSRTHASGYTF. The chain links TRBV27 to TRBJ1-2, with unresolved D. This CDR3 is 15 amino acids long. Trimming removed 3 bases from V and 7 bases from J, with 18 bases in between. Per the germline V gene, CDR1 is MNHEY and CDR2 is SMNVEV (reference sequence).

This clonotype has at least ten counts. CDR3 amino acids: CASRRTGGRAEAFF. The DNA for the CDR3 is TGTGCCAGCAGAAGGACAGGAGGTCGCGCTGAAGCTTTCTTT. The chain uses TRBV25-1 and TRBJ1-1, with 7 bases matching TRBD1. The germline CDR1 and CDR2 sequences are MGHDK and SYGVNS. The CDR3 contains 14 residues. Losses at the gene ends were 6 bases for V and 6 bases for J; bases not matched to a gene: 10.

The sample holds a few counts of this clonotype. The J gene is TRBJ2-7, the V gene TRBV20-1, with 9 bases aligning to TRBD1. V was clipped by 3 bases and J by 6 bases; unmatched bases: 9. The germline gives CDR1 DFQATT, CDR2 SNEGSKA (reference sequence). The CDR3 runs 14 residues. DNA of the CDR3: TGCAGTGCTAGTACCGGGACAGGGCGTGCCGAGCAGTACTTC. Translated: CSASTGTGRAEQYF.

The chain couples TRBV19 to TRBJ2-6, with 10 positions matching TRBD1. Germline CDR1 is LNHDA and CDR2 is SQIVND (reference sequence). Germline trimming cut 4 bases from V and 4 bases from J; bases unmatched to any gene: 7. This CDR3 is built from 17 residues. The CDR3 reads CASSNRDRGAGANVLTF. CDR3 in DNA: TGTGCCAGTAGTAACCGGGACAGGGGTGCCGGGGCCAACGTCCTGACTTTC.

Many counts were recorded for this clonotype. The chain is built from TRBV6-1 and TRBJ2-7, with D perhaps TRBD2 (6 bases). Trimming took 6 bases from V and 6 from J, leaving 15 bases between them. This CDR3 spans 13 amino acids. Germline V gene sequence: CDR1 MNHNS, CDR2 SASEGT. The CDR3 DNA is TGTGCCAGCAGCGGGAGCCTCCTAGGCGAGCAGTACTTC. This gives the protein CASSGSLLGEQYF.

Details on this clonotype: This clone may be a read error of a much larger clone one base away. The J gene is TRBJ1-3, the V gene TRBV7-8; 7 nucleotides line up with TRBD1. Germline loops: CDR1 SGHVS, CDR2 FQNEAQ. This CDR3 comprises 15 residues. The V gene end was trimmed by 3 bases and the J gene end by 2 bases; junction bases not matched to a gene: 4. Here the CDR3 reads CASSLGQFPGNTIYF. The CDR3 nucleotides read TGTGCCAGCAGCTTGGGACAGTTCCCTGGAAACACCATATATTTT.

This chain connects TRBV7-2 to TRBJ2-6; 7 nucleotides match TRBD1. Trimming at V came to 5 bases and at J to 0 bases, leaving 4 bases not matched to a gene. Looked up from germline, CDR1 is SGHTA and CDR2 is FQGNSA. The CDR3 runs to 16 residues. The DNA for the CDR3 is TGTGCCAGCAGCAGGGGGCTGAGCTCTGGGGCCAACGTCCTGACTTTC. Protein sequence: CASSRGLSSGANVLTF. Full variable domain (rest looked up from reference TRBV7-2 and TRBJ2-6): GAGVSQSPSNKVTEKGKDVELRCDPISGHTALYWYRQSLGQGLEFLIYFQGNSAPDKSGLPSDRFSAERTGGSVSTLTIQRTQQEDSAVYLCASSRGLSSGANVLTFGAGSRLTVL.

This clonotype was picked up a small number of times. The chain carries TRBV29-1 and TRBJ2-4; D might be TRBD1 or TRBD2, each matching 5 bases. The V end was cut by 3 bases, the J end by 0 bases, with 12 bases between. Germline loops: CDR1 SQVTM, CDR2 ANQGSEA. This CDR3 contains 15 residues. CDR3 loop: CSVDVRGAAKNIQYF. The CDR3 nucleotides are TGCAGCGTTGACGTCCGGGGCGCAGCCAAAAACATTCAGTACTTC.

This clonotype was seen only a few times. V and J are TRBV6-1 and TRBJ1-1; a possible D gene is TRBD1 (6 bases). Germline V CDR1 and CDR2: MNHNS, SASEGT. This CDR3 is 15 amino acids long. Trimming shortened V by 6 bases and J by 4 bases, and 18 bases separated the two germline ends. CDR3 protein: CASSRRGGDITEAFF. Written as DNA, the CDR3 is TGTGCCAGCAGCCGACGCGGGGGGGACATCACTGAAGCTTTCTTT.